Described below is a single T cell receptor beta chain sequence and its context. Antigen specificity is unknown. The record originates from a study of T cells in Graves' hyperthyroidism and ophthalmopathy. Findings and limits, study-wide: Ophthalmopathy prediction by the model preceded onset by a median about 6.8 months.

Hyperthyroidism of Graves' type that showed no ophthalmopathy progression within 18 months was stable. The study excluded patients with uncontrolled infection, other autoimmune disease, pregnancy or lactation. This sample holds PBMCs from 9.5 to 10 ml fresh peripheral blood. TCR beta CDR3 regions were amplified from RNA transcripts. An initial round of RT-PCR targeting the TCR CDR3 relied on the HTBI primer set. TCRdb recomputed calls from the multiplex PCR reads with MiXCR, one row per CDR3 protein. This table has some 300,000 distinct CDR3 sequences, approximately 16% appearing once. Germline V gene data show CDR1 as LNHDA and CDR2 as SQIVND (reference sequence). Trimming took 7 bases from V and 1 from J, leaving 5 bases between them. This CDR3 is built from 13 residues.

The source material was blood. This rearrangement joins TRBV19 to TRBJ2-6; D ambiguous. The sequence was collected from a man aged 25 to 45 with Graves' hyperthyroidism. CDR3 protein: CASTESGANVLTF. The CDR3 nucleotides read TGTGCCAGTACCGAATCTGGGGCCAACGTCCTGACTTTC.